This entry lists 26 T cell receptor beta chains sequenced from one sample in a study of long-term antiretroviral therapy in people with HIV. Sequencing used immunoSEQ v3.0 at survey level. Profiled with immunoSEQ multiplex PCR; TCRdb holds only in-frame clones, not every one. The data show 45,000 or so clones, around 96% seen once. The sample in question was unsorted PBMCs, obtained 3.7 years after starting antiretroviral therapy. The receptors stem from a woman aged 50 to 65 with HIV.

The V call is TRBV6-5, the J call TRBJ2-3; perhaps TRBD2 as D (5 bases). Trimming removed 6 bases from V and 1 base from J, with 5 bases in between. The CDR3 is 12 residues long. Germline V lookup: CDR1 MNHEY, CDR2 SVGAGI. The CDR3 is CASSGGTDTQYF. CDR3 coding DNA: TGTGCCAGCAGCGGGGGCACAGATACGCAGTATTTT.

CDR3 protein: CASSPPPGQGEPDHSYTF. Here the CDR3 DNA reads TGTGCCAGCAGTCCCCCCCCGGGACAGGGGGAGCCGGACCATTCCTACACCTTC. The chain links TRBV27 to TRBJ1-2; 11 bases fit TRBD1. V lost 5 bases and J lost 10; bases outside the gene matches: 21. Germline V gives CDR1 MNHEY, CDR2 SMNVEV (reference sequence). The CDR3 loop spans 18 amino acids.

Only one count was recorded for this clone. This CDR3 is CATSREEFNEKLFF. The CDR3 nucleotides are TGTGCCACCAGCAGAGAAGAGTTTAATGAAAAACTGTTTTTT. The chain joins TRBV15 to TRBJ1-4; no firm D call. The germline V gene encodes CDR1 LNHNV and CDR2 YYDKDF (reference sequence). The length of the CDR3 is 14 residues. Trimming stripped 0 bases from V and 4 bases from J, with 6 bases between.

The V gene is TRBV11-3, the J gene TRBJ2-6; D call uncertain. Germline CDR1 SGHNT, CDR2 YENEEA. V gave up 1 base and J gave up 0 bases, with 13 bases separating them. The CDR3 contains 18 residues. In nucleotides, the CDR3 is TGTGCCAGCAGCTTAGGCAGCGAGCCTAGCTCTGGGGCCAACGTCCTGACTTTC. Its translation: CASSLGSEPSSGANVLTF.

V is TRBV5-4 and J is TRBJ2-3, with D unclear. This CDR3 has 15 amino acids. CDR1 is SGHNT, CDR2 YYREEE, per germline (reference sequence). V was trimmed by 2 bases and J by 0 bases, leaving 10 bases between them. The CDR3 loop is CASSFLRASTDTQYF. CDR3 nucleotide sequence: TGTGCCAGCAGCTTTCTCCGTGCGAGCACAGATACGCAGTATTTT.

CDR3 DNA: TGTGCCAGCAGCTTGAACAGGGGATGGTGGAACACTGAAGCTTTCTTT. As protein: CASSLNRGWWNTEAFF. This sequence joins TRBV5-6 and TRBJ1-1; TRBD1 matches 7 bases. J gave up 1 base and V 1 base, and 7 bases lay outside the gene matches. This CDR3 has 16 residues. Germline V lookup: CDR1 SGHDT, CDR2 YYEEEE.

The chain links TRBV27 to TRBJ2-5; D might be TRBD1 or TRBD2, each matching 5 bases. V dropped 3 bases and J dropped 6 bases, with 17 bases sitting between them. The CDR3 has 15 residues. CDR1 and CDR2 from the germline V gene are MNHEY and SMNVEV (reference sequence). The CDR3 here is CASSFGAGSGQTQYF. The DNA of the CDR3 is TGTGCCAGCAGTTTTGGGGCGGGCAGCGGACAGACCCAGTACTTC.

CDR3 in amino acids: CASSLNLDEQFF. DNA for the CDR3: TGCGCCAGCAGCTTGAATCTCGATGAGCAGTTCTTC. The chain carries TRBV5-1 and TRBJ2-1; D is uncertain. The CDR3 loop spans 12 amino acids. Trimming left V 1 base short and J 8 bases short, with 7 bases between. Germline CDR1 and CDR2: SGHRS and YFSETQ.

The chain has TRBV7-2 and TRBJ2-1; 8 positions match TRBD2. The CDR3 contains 14 residues. Per the germline V gene, CDR1 is SGHTA and CDR2 is FQGNSA. V trimming: 6 bases; J trimming: 7 bases; junction bases outside the gene matches: 8. CDR3 residues: CASRSGGSGNEQFF. The CDR3 DNA reads TGTGCCAGCAGGAGCGGGGGCTCGGGGAATGAGCAGTTCTTC.

V usage is TRBV2 and J usage is TRBJ1-6, with a tentative D call TRBD1 (6 bases). Germline lookup yields CDR1 SNHLY and CDR2 FYNNEI. Trimming pared 8 bases from V and 3 bases from J, leaving 17 bases between. The length of the CDR3 is 16 residues. The CDR3 region is CASRTTGNLYNSPLHF. The CDR3 region has the DNA TGTGCCAGCCGAACTACAGGGAACCTCTATAATTCACCCCTCCACTTT.

The chain employs TRBV9 and TRBJ2-7; TRBD2 matches at 8 bases. CDR3 length equals 16 residues. With V trimmed by 3 bases and J by 2 bases, 10 bases remained unmatched. CDR1 and CDR2 (germline): SGDLS, YYNGEE. The CDR3: CASSEGPSGQTYEQYF. The CDR3 DNA reads TGTGCCAGCAGCGAGGGCCCTAGCGGGCAAACCTACGAGCAGTACTTC.

This clone was seen only once. The chain couples TRBV9 to TRBJ2-2; a weak D match, TRBD2 (5 bases). Looked up from germline, CDR1 is SGDLS and CDR2 is YYNGEE. V gave up 3 bases and J gave up 6 bases, with 9 bases separating them. The CDR3 is 13 residues long. CDR3 amino acids: CASSADYAGELFF. CDR3 coding DNA: TGTGCCAGCAGCGCAGACTACGCCGGGGAGCTGTTTTTT. The full variable domain, its missing parts supplied by reference TRBV9 and TRBJ2-2, is DSGVTQTPKHLITATGQRVTLRCSPRSGDLSVYWYQQSLDQGLQFLIQYYNGEERAKGNILERFSAQQFPDLHSELNLSSLELGDSALYFCASSADYAGELFFGEGSRLTVL.

The CDR3 DNA is TGTGCCAGCAGTCGCCGGGGACAGCCCCGTGGCACAGATACGCAGTATTTT. The encoded protein is CASSRRGQPRGTDTQYF. The chain carries TRBV27 and TRBJ2-3, with 7 bases matching TRBD1. Germline CDR1 is MNHEY and CDR2 is SMNVEV (reference sequence). With 5 bases clipped from V and 1 base from J, the junction kept 12 bases outside the gene matches. The CDR3 contains 17 residues.

V is TRBV5-4 and J is TRBJ2-1; the D gene is possibly TRBD2 (6 bases). Germline CDR1 reads SGHNT; CDR2 reads YYREEE (reference sequence). The CDR3 spans 16 residues. V was clipped by 2 bases and J by 0 bases, with 12 bases between them. In DNA form, the CDR3 reads TGTGCCAGCAGCTTCGGTGGGGGGAGCTCCTACAATGAGCAGTTCTTC. This codes for CASSFGGGSSYNEQFF.

The V gene is TRBV30, the J gene TRBJ2-2, with D unclear. The CDR3 is 18 amino acids. Germline V gene lookup returns CDR1 GTSNPN and CDR2 SVGIG (reference sequence). With 0 bases removed from V and 2 bases from J, the gap between germline ends came to 19 bases. The CDR3 sequence: CAWSVRNPGMVNTGELFF. CDR3 DNA sequence: TGTGCCTGGAGTGTACGAAACCCAGGAATGGTAAACACCGGGGAGCTGTTTTTT.

This chain connects TRBV7-9 to TRBJ2-1; D is undetermined. Germline CDR1 reads SEHNR; CDR2 reads FQNEAQ (reference sequence). The CDR3 has 15 residues. The V end lost 1 base, the J end lost 6 bases, and 13 bases lay between the germline ends. The CDR3, as DNA: TGTGCCAGCAGCTTAGGAGGCTATTGGGGCAATGAGCAGTTCTTC. The encoded protein is CASSLGGYWGNEQFF.

This clone was recorded once. The chain recombines TRBV6-5 with TRBJ2-1; possible D gene TRBD2, 5 bases. V was pared by 2 bases and J by 0 bases, with 5 bases between. Germline loops: CDR1 MNHEY, CDR2 SVGAGI. The CDR3 is made up of 14 amino acids. CDR3 loop: CASSYLASYNEQFF. The CDR3 DNA follows: TGTGCCAGCAGTTACCTAGCCTCCTACAATGAGCAGTTCTTC.

The CDR3 DNA is TGTGCCAGCAGCCGGACGGGGGAGACCCAGTACTTC. Protein sequence: CASSRTGETQYF. The genes are TRBV14 and TRBJ2-5, with D perhaps TRBD2 (5 bases). This CDR3 comprises 12 residues. Germline V gene data show CDR1 as SGHDN and CDR2 as FVKESK. V was shortened by 4 bases and J by 5 bases, with 8 bases between the two germline ends.

This clone was seen once. The gene calls are TRBV7-2 and TRBJ2-5, with D unresolved. Germline V gene data show CDR1 as SGHTA and CDR2 as FQGNSA. The CDR3 sequence is 14 residues long. V shed 4 bases and J shed 0 bases, with 9 bases lying between them. For the CDR3, the DNA is TGTGCCAGCAGCTCAGCCCAGTACCAAGAGACCCAGTACTTC. This sequence encodes CASSSAQYQETQYF.

The V gene is TRBV6-5, the J gene TRBJ1-5; 7 bases line up with TRBD1. After removal of 5 bases from V and 6 bases from J, the junction contained 4 bases not matched to a gene. CDR3 size: 13 residues. From germline, CDR1 is MNHEY and CDR2 SVGAGI. CDR3 nucleotides: TGTGCCAGCAGTCTAGGGGGCTCTCAGCCCCAGCATTTT. Translating gives CASSLGGSQPQHF.

V usage is TRBV5-8 and J usage is TRBJ1-3; D is unclear. Germline V gene sequence: CDR1 SGHTS, CDR2 YDEGEE. The ends were cut back, 0 bases at V and 1 base at J, with 5 bases in the middle. The CDR3 sequence is 14 residues long. The CDR3 spells CASSLGGSGNTIYF. The CDR3 coding sequence is TGTGCCAGCAGCTTGGGTGGATCTGGAAACACCATATATTTT.

This clone was observed a single time. This chain uses TRBV7-3 with TRBJ2-3, with D unresolved. Germline values: CDR1 SGHTA, CDR2 FQGTGA. The length of the CDR3 is 14 residues. With 1 base removed from V and 4 bases from J, the gap between germline ends came to 9 bases. CDR3: CASSLNSGADTQYF. The CDR3, as DNA: TGTGCCAGCAGCTTAAATTCTGGGGCAGATACGCAGTATTTT.

With respect to this clone: The junction departs from the called germline gene at one end, perhaps through a read error. V and J are TRBV2 and TRBJ1-1, with D uncertain. The CDR3 totals 8 residues. From germline, CDR1 is SNHLY and CDR2 FYNNEI. The CDR3 sequence: CASSEAAF. The DNA of the CDR3 is TGTGCCAGCAGTGAAGCTGCCTTT.

The chain links TRBV29-1 to TRBJ2-5; possibly TRBD2 for D (5 bases). V lost 7 bases and J 5 bases, leaving 20 bases between the germline ends. This CDR3 region has 14 residues. Germline-derived CDR1 and CDR2 are SQVTM and ANQGSEA. The DNA for the CDR3 is TGCAGCGCCCGGGGTGGACCTGACGTGGAGACCCAGTACTTC. Translation gives CSARGGPDVETQYF.

The chain has TRBV2 and TRBJ2-1; TRBD2 agrees at 10 bases. V dropped 4 bases and J dropped 4; count of bases not matched to a gene: 4. CDR3 size: 15 residues. The germline gives CDR1 SNHLY, CDR2 FYNNEI. CDR3 in amino acids: CASSASGGEYNEQFF. As DNA, the CDR3 is TGTGCCAGCAGTGCTAGCGGGGGAGAATACAATGAGCAGTTCTTC.

The chain couples TRBV6-1 to TRBJ2-2, with D perhaps TRBD1 (5 bases). This CDR3 comprises 17 residues. Germline V CDR1 and CDR2: MNHNS, SASEGT. V dropped 2 bases and J dropped 4 bases, with 17 bases sitting between them. Here the CDR3 DNA reads TGTGCCAGCAGTGAAACGACCCCCGACAGACGCACCGGGGAGCTGTTTTTT. Its protein product is CASSETTPDRRTGELFF.